The sequence of this TCR beta chain was determined in a study of blood T cell repertoires in COVID-19. On the study more broadly: Samples came from the United States, Italy and Spain, spanning acute and convalescent COVID-19. PBMCs, B-cell-depleted T cells, or T cells were the source of the cDNA or gDNA that made up the material.

CDR3 length equals 15 residues. The germline V gene encodes CDR1 KGHSH and CDR2 LQKENI. V lost 4 bases and J lost 0; bases outside the gene matches: 2. The data were produced by immunoSEQ multiplex PCR, yet TCRdb's version contains in-frame clones alone and is incomplete. The sample gives under 100,000 clones, roughly four fifths of which show up once; more than 2% is in the top ten. The TCR was taken from a woman in her 70s with acute or convalescent COVID-19. Sequencing was carried out using peripheral blood. This chain joins TRBV18 and TRBJ1-4; 7 bases align to TRBD1. The CDR3 loop is CASSLRGPTNEKLFF. Here the CDR3 DNA reads TGTGCCAGCTCACTAAGGGGGCCAACTAATGAAAAACTGTTTTTT.